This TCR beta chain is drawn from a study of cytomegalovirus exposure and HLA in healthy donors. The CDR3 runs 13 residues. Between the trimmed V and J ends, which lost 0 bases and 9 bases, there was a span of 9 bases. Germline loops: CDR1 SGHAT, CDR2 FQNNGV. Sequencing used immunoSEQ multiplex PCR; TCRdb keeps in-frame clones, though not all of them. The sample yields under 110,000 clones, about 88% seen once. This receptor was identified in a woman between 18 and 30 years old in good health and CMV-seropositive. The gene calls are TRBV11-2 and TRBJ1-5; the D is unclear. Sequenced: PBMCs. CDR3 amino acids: CASSLDQHRPQHF. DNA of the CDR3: TGTGCCAGCAGCTTAGATCAACACAGGCCCCAGCATTTT.